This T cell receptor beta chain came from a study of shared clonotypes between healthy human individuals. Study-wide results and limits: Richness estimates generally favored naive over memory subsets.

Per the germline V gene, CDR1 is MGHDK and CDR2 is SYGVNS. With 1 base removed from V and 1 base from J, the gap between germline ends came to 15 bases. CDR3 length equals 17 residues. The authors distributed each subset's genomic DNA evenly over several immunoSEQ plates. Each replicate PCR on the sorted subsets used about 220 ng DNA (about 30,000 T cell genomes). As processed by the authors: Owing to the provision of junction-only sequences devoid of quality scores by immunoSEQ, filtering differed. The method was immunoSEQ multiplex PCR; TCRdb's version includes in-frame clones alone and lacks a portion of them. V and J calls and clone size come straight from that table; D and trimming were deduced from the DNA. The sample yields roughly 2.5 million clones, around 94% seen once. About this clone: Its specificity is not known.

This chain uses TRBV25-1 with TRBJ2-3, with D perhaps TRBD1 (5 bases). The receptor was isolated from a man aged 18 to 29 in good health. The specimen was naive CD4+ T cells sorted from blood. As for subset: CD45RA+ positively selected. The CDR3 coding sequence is TGTGCCAGCAGTGAATTGGGCAGGGTGGATGGCACAGATACGCAGTATTTT. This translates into CASSELGRVDGTDTQYF.